This T cell receptor beta chain emerged from a study of molecular identifiers for immune sequencing clone quantification. TCRdb re-called the PCR reads with MiXCR, one entry per CDR3 protein. The table includes about 97,000 distinct CDR3 sequences, 35% detected once. Study findings and constraints: Single-cell amounts of spiked Jurkat TCR RNA were reportedly detectable among about 960,000 naive cells.

Germline CDR1 is SGHAT and CDR2 is FQNNGV. This CDR3 is built from 17 residues. The V end was cut by 6 bases, the J end by 3 bases, with 23 bases between. Points on this clonotype: Its specificity is unknown.

The sample consisted of naive CD8+ T cells from blood, with Jurkat cell RNA spiked in. Subset given: FACS-sorted CD8+CD4-CCR7+CD45RA+ naive T cells. The source is a human donor in good health. Some libraries in this study had Jurkat cell RNA spiked in. The chain combines TRBV11-2 with TRBJ1-2; D remains unclear. CDR3 sequence (DNA): TGTGCCAGCAGTCTAAAGTCCGTTTTGGGGAGTGACTATGGCTACACCTTC. Translated, it gives CASSLKSVLGSDYGYTF. The full variable domain, completed using reference TRBV11-2 and TRBJ1-2, is EAGVAQSPRYKIIEKRQSVAFWCNPISGHATLYWYQQILGQGPKLLIQFQNNGVVDDSQLPKDRFSAERLKGVDSTLKIQPAKLEDSAVYLCASSLKSVLGSDYGYTFGSGTRLTVV.